The present T cell receptor beta chain was sequenced within a study of beta chain features in type 1 diabetes. Study-wide results and limits: TCRB CDR3s were moderately but significantly shorter in Type 1 diabetes patients in all four CD4+ subsets. Naive, central memory and Treg TCRB repertoires seemed to resemble each other more closely in patients than they did in healthy donors. Insertion counts at VDJ junctions were lower in type 1 diabetes patients, who also showed more deletions there.

This clone was detected only a few times. The antigen is undetermined. Cell sorting via CD45RO/CCR7/CD25/CD127/CD95/CD27 was performed to obtain CD4+ naive, central memory, regulatory and stem cell-like memory cells. Once sorted, every population was more than 98% pure. Sequenced material consisted of expressed TCRB transcripts (all of the isolated RNA was reverse transcribed). TCRdb's copy holds only in-frame clones and misses some; the assay was immunoSEQ multiplex PCR. The sample shows about 700,000 clones, 13% of them seen only once. Sample: naive CD4+ T cells from blood. The clonotype was recovered from a man aged 18 to 29 with type 1 diabetes.

The CDR3 DNA reads TGTGCCTTAGTGGGACCTGCGAGCTCCTACGAGCAGTACTTC. Protein sequence: CALVGPASSYEQYF. The chain combines TRBV30 with TRBJ2-7; the D call may be TRBD1 or TRBD2 (5 bases each). From germline, CDR1 is GTSNPN and CDR2 SVGIG (reference sequence). The V gene lost 7 bases and the J gene lost 0 bases, with 16 bases spanning the gap. This CDR3 has 14 amino acids. The full variable domain, its missing parts supplied by reference TRBV30 and TRBJ2-7, is SQTIHQWPATLVQPVGSPLSLECTVEGTSNPNLYWYRQAAGRGLQLLFYSVGIGQISSEVPQNLSASRPQDRQFILSSKKLLLSDSGFYLCALVGPASSYEQYFGPGTRLTVT.